These T cell receptor beta chains were read from a single sample in a study of shared clonotypes between healthy human individuals. The data were produced by immunoSEQ multiplex PCR, yet TCRdb's version contains in-frame clones alone and is incomplete. Altogether over a million clones are present, approximately 97% being singletons, with the ten largest covering approximately 1.1%. The source material was naive CD4+ T cells sorted from blood. The receptors originated from a man aged 25-45 years in good health. Each CDR3 is given with its conserved first and last residue. D genes are given only for firm matches.

TRBV7-6,TRBJ2-1,NA,CASSSLAQGEQFF,TGTGCCAGCAGCTCCCTAGCCCAAGGTGAGCAGTTCTTC
TRBV7-8,TRBJ2-6,TRBD2,CASSLVVGTGGKGANVLTF,TGTGCCAGCAGCTTAGTCGTAGGCACGGGAGGGAAAGGGGCCAACGTCCTGACTTTC
TRBV19,TRBJ2-7,NA,CASSSQGSIYEQYF,TGTGCCAGTAGTAGCCAGGGGTCCATCTACGAGCAGTACTTC
TRBV9,TRBJ2-3,NA,CASSVGPGVDTQYF,TGTGCCAGCAGCGTAGGCCCAGGAGTCGATACGCAGTATTTT
TRBV7-9,TRBJ2-5,NA,CASTVPTGRKMTQYF,TGTGCCAGCACCGTCCCGACCGGGCGTAAAATGACCCAGTACTTC
TRBV7-2,TRBJ2-7,TRBD2,CASSSPTSGETTGEQYF,TGTGCCAGCAGCTCCCCGACTAGCGGGGAGACAACGGGGGAGCAGTACTTC
TRBV5-6,TRBJ1-5,TRBD1,CASSSGQDRFRRQPQHF,TGTGCCAGCAGCTCAGGACAGGACAGGTTTCGACGTCAGCCCCAGCATTTT
TRBV5-4,TRBJ2-2,NA,CASSWGVRDAGELFF,TGTGCCAGCAGCTGGGGTGTAAGGGACGCCGGGGAGCTGTTTTTT
TRBV6-1,TRBJ2-5,TRBD1,CASSEGNRGLETQYF,TGTGCCAGCAGTGAAGGGAACAGGGGGCTAGAGACCCAGTACTTC
TRBV5-4,TRBJ1-1,NA,CASSLVGGNTEAFF,TGTGCCAGCAGCTTGGTTGGGGGGAACACTGAAGCTTTCTTT